The 15 T cell receptor beta chains below come from one sample, sequenced in a study of shared clonotypes between healthy human individuals. Produced via immunoSEQ multiplex PCR; TCRdb's table is partial and in-frame only. The data show 1.4 million or so clones, about 98.5% seen once. Sequencing was carried out using naive CD4+ T cells sorted from blood. Subset in this sample: CD45RA+ positively selected. Receptors originate from a young man in good health.

The CDR3 region is CASSLGPGAPYEQYF. DNA of the CDR3: TGTGCCAGCAGTTTAGGTCCCGGCGCACCCTACGAGCAGTACTTC. This chain uses TRBV27 with TRBJ2-7, with D hard to call. The CDR3 totals 15 residues. The germline V and J ends were trimmed by 2 bases and 2 bases, with 13 bases remaining between them. Germline V gives CDR1 MNHEY, CDR2 SMNVEV (reference sequence).

The V gene is TRBV6-1, the J gene TRBJ2-7, with D possibly matching TRBD2 (5 bases). The CDR3 consists of 12 residues. Trimming took off 3 bases at V and 7 bases at J, with 10 bases between the two ends. The germline CDR1 and CDR2 sequences are MNHNS and SASEGT. The CDR3 nucleotides read TGTGCCAGCAGTGACCGACCGGGGGAGCAGTACTTC. Residues: CASSDRPGEQYF.

This clone was recorded only once. The chain carries TRBV1 and TRBJ2-3; the table's D call TRBD2 went unverified against the DNA. TRBV1 is tagged as a pseudogene. The CDR3 has 20 residues. The CDR3 sequence: CTSSGRLGLAGGTSTDTQYF. The CDR3 DNA is TGCACCAGCAGCGGTCGGCTCGGGCTAGCGGGAGGAACTAGCACAGATACGCAGTATTTT.

This chain connects TRBV15 to TRBJ2-7; 9 bases are shared with TRBD1. The CDR3 runs 17 residues. Germline CDR1 and CDR2: LNHNV and YYDKDF (reference sequence). With 0 bases clipped from V and 0 bases from J, the junction kept 6 bases outside the gene matches. Written as DNA, the CDR3 is TGTGCCACCAGCAGAGATGTCGACAGGGGGAGCTCCTACGAGCAGTACTTC. Amino acids: CATSRDVDRGSSYEQYF. Variable domain in full (rest from reference TRBV15 and TRBJ2-7): DAMVIQNPRYQVTQFGKPVTLSCSQTLNHNVMYWYQQKSSQAPKLLFHYYDKDFNNEADTPDNFQSRRPNTSFCFLDIRSPGLGDTAMYLCATSRDVDRGSSYEQYFGPGTRLTVT.

This rearrangement joins TRBV6-5 to TRBJ1-1; no definite D call. CDR1 is MNHEY, CDR2 SVGAGI, per germline. The CDR3 is 16 residues long. Trimming stripped 0 bases from V and 3 bases from J, with 14 bases between. The CDR3 loop reads CASSYSRRALDTEAFF. CDR3 DNA sequence: TGTGCCAGCAGTTACTCGAGGCGGGCTCTGGACACTGAAGCTTTCTTT.

J is TRBJ2-5 and V is TRBV9; the D gene is possibly TRBD2 (5 bases). This CDR3 spans 13 amino acids. The V end lost 0 bases, the J end lost 8 bases, and 11 bases lay between the germline ends. Germline CDR1 and CDR2: SGDLS and YYNGEE. This CDR3 is CASSVASGHTQYF. In nucleotides, the CDR3 is TGTGCCAGCAGCGTAGCCAGCGGTCATACCCAGTACTTC.

The chain is built from TRBV19 and TRBJ2-1; D is possibly TRBD1 (6 bases). The CDR3 runs 15 residues. V lost 7 bases and J 2 bases, leaving 15 bases between the germline ends. CDR1 and CDR2 (germline): LNHDA, SQIVND (reference sequence). CDR3 loop: CASNRGWQTYNEQFF. The CDR3 DNA follows: TGTGCCAGTAATAGGGGGTGGCAGACCTACAATGAGCAGTTCTTC. The full variable domain, completed using reference TRBV19 and TRBJ2-1, is DGGITQSPKYLFRKEGQNVTLSCEQNLNHDAMYWYRQDPGQGLRLIYYSQIVNDFQKGDIAEGYSVSREKKESFPLTVTSAQKNPTAFYLCASNRGWQTYNEQFFGPGTRLTVL.

The rearrangement joins TRBV5-1 to TRBJ2-2, with D perhaps being TRBD1 or TRBD2 (5 bases each). The CDR3 has 15 residues. The V gene's germline CDR1 is SGHRS and CDR2 YFSETQ. V lost 4 bases, J lost 0 bases, and 10 bases lay in between. CDR3 amino acids: CASSTGATNTGELFF. CDR3 sequence (DNA): TGCGCCAGCAGCACCGGGGCCACGAACACCGGGGAGCTGTTTTTT.

The rearrangement uses TRBV7-9 and TRBJ2-7; no firm D call. Deletions cut 5 bases from V and 7 bases from J, with 12 bases between. Looked up from germline, CDR1 is SEHNR and CDR2 is FQNEAQ (reference sequence). The CDR3 runs to 12 residues. DNA for the CDR3: TGTGCCAGCAGCCCCCTTCAAGGAGAGCAGTACTTC. Translating it yields CASSPLQGEQYF.

J is TRBJ1-3 and V is TRBV11-2; D not resolved. CDR1 and CDR2 (germline): SGHAT, FQNNGV. Trimming took 4 bases from V and 0 from J, leaving 7 bases between them. The CDR3 has 14 amino acids. In DNA form, the CDR3 reads TGTGCCAGCAGCTCCAGGAACTCTGGAAACACCATATATTTT. It translates to CASSSRNSGNTIYF.

Points on this clone: Different DNA sequences within this sample yield the same CDR3. The J gene is TRBJ2-6, the V gene TRBV5-6; tentative D call: TRBD2 (5 bases). Germline V gene data show CDR1 as SGHDT and CDR2 as YYEEEE. V was shortened by 2 bases and J by 1 base, with 7 bases between the two germline ends. The CDR3 runs to 15 residues. The DNA of the CDR3 is TGTGCCAGCAGCTTTCGGGGTTCTGGGGCCAACGTCCTGACTTTC. Translated: CASSFRGSGANVLTF.

This clone appeared once. The gene calls are TRBV9 and TRBJ1-4; 8 nucleotides match TRBD1. Germline CDR1 SGDLS, CDR2 YYNGEE. The CDR3 loop spans 15 amino acids. V shed 4 bases and J 5 bases; nucleotides not matched to a gene: 7. CDR3 coding DNA: TGTGCCAGCAGCTCTTTGGACAGGGAGAATGAAAAACTGTTTTTT. The encoded protein is CASSSLDRENEKLFF.

V gene TRBV9 combines with J gene TRBJ1-5; 7 nucleotides match TRBD1. CDR1 and CDR2 from the germline V gene are SGDLS and YYNGEE. CDR3 length: 15 residues. Trimming cost V 0 bases and J 1 base; bases outside gene matches: 1. The chain's CDR3 is CASSVAGGSNQPQHF. The DNA for the CDR3 is TGTGCCAGCAGCGTAGCAGGGGGGAGCAATCAGCCCCAGCATTTT.

The CDR3 nucleotides are TGTGCCAGCAGTTTCCAGACAGGGCCCTACGAGCAGTACTTC. Protein product: CASSFQTGPYEQYF. J is TRBJ2-7 and V is TRBV28, with TRBD1 identical over 7 bases. The CDR3 spans 14 residues. V shed 3 bases and J 2 bases; nucleotides not matched to a gene: 4. Germline CDR1 is MDHEN and CDR2 is SYDVKM.

The CDR3 DNA sequence: TGTGCCAGCAGCTTAGGTACAGGGGAGGGTGAAAAACTGTTTTTT. This codes for CASSLGTGEGEKLFF. The chain links TRBV7-6 to TRBJ1-4; 7 nucleotides agree with TRBD1. The CDR3 runs 15 residues. J lost 7 bases, V lost 1 base, and 6 bases had no gene match. Germline CDR1 reads SGHVS; CDR2 reads FNYEAQ.